This note documents a single T cell receptor (beta chain) sequence. Germline CDR1 and CDR2: LNHNV and YYDKDF (reference sequence). This CDR3 has 15 residues. The V segment lost 2 bases and the J segment 2 bases; nucleotides outside the gene matches: 6. The sample is drawn from a study of technical replicates of blood from a handful of donors. The assay was immunoSEQ multiplex PCR, and TCRdb's table has in-frame clones only and misses some. The sample holds 60,000 to 75,000 clones, 87% seen once. Sequencing was done on a sample of PBMCs. The TCR was taken from a human donor in good health. Some clones in this sample may be carry-over from other donors' samples. The rearrangement links TRBV15 to TRBJ2-7, with TRBD1 identical over 7 bases. CDR3 sequence (DNA): TGTGCCACCAGCAGATCCCTGACAGGGCCCTACGAGCAGTACTTC. Residues: CATSRSLTGPYEQYF. The variable domain in full, completed from reference TRBV15 and TRBJ2-7, reads DAMVIQNPRYQVTQFGKPVTLSCSQTLNHNVMYWYQQKSSQAPKLLFHYYDKDFNNEADTPDNFQSRRPNTSFCFLDIRSPGLGDTAMYLCATSRSLTGPYEQYFGPGTRLTVT.